The rows below give T cell receptor beta chains drawn from one sample of a study of patients and donors after allogeneic stem cell transplantation. MiXCR, applied by TCRdb to the RT-PCR reads, yields one record per CDR3 protein. The sample has 920,000 or so distinct CDR3 sequences, over 15% seen once. The specimen was blood, either unsorted or a sorted T cell fraction (not recorded which). Receptors were obtained from a human donor who was either an allogeneic HSCT recipient or a stem cell or donor lymphocyte infusion donor (not recorded which). It is not recorded whose cells these are; they may come from a transplant donor. CDR3s leave out the opening cysteine and the closing phenylalanine or tryptophan.

cdr3_aa	v_call	j_call
ASSLLSYEQY	TRBV12-3/TRBV12-4	TRBJ2-7
AWTSGGLEQF	TRBV30	TRBJ2-1
ASRGGADTGELF	TRBV5-1	TRBJ2-2
ASSQEVTDAPYEQY	TRBV4-1	TRBJ2-7
SVMGGGLAREQF	TRBV29-1	TRBJ2-1
ASSITDTQY	TRBV7-3	TRBJ2-3
AISGNRGAGANVLT	TRBV10-3	TRBJ2-6
ASSQVFPGGLSDTQY	TRBV4-3	TRBJ2-3
ASSIGSAHSYEQY	TRBV19	TRBJ2-7
ASSLLGSSYNEQF	TRBV4-1	TRBJ2-1
ATSRPLVSGYEQY	TRBV15	TRBJ2-7
ASMGTGRNYGYT	TRBV6-1	TRBJ1-2